These 8 T cell receptor beta chains came from one sample sequenced in a study of blood T cell repertoires in COVID-19. Generated by immunoSEQ multiplex PCR, the TCRdb table keeps only in-frame clones and is missing some. The sample has 100,000 or so clones; roughly 71% are singletons. The sequenced sample was peripheral blood. These receptors all come from an elderly man with acute or convalescent COVID-19.

The chain is built from TRBV6-5 and TRBJ1-6, with TRBD1 as a possible D gene (5 bases). The CDR3 runs 14 residues. Deletions cut 1 base from V and 10 bases from J, with 11 bases between. The germline CDR1 and CDR2 sequences are MNHEY and SVGAGI. CDR3 in amino acids: CASSYFTGSSPLHF. CDR3 in DNA: TGTGCCAGCAGTTACTTTACAGGATCCTCACCCCTCCACTTT.

V and J are TRBV9 and TRBJ2-5; 7 bases align to TRBD2. The CDR3 is 15 residues long. CDR1 is SGDLS and CDR2 is YYNGEE in the germline V gene. V trimming: 0 bases; J trimming: 3 bases; junction bases outside the gene matches: 5. The CDR3 nucleotides are TGTGCCAGCAGCGTAGGGGACTACGGCAAAGAGACCCAGTACTTC. It yields the protein CASSVGDYGKETQYF.

The gene calls are TRBV12-3 or TRBV12-4 and TRBJ2-1; TRBD2 matches at 8 bases. The CDR3 length is 13 residues. Trimming took 6 bases from V and 9 from J; bases not matched to a gene: 7. CDR3 bases: TGTGCCAGCAGCCTCAGCGGGAGCGGTGAGCAGTTCTTC. Amino acids: CASSLSGSGEQFF.

The V and J genes are TRBV9 and TRBJ2-3; 9 bases align to TRBD1. The germline CDR1 and CDR2 sequences are SGDLS and YYNGEE. V gave up 0 bases and J gave up 3 bases; unmatched junction bases: 5. This CDR3 spans 16 amino acids. The CDR3, as DNA: TGTGCCAGCAGCGTAGTGGACAGGGGAATGACAGATACGCAGTATTTT. As protein: CASSVVDRGMTDTQYF.

The chain is built from TRBV11-2 and TRBJ2-2; D is unclear. There are 14 residues in the CDR3. With 4 bases removed from V and 7 bases from J, the gap between germline ends came to 13 bases. Looked up from germline, CDR1 is SGHAT and CDR2 is FQNNGV. CDR3 sequence reads: CASSSHTVVGELFF. For the CDR3, the DNA is TGTGCCAGCAGCTCCCACACCGTGGTCGGGGAGCTGTTTTTT. The full variable domain, with the rest looked up from reference TRBV11-2 and TRBJ2-2, is EAGVAQSPRYKIIEKRQSVAFWCNPISGHATLYWYQQILGQGPKLLIQFQNNGVVDDSQLPKDRFSAERLKGVDSTLKIQPAKLEDSAVYLCASSSHTVVGELFFGEGSRLTVL.

V gene TRBV9 combines with J gene TRBJ2-7; 14 bases map to TRBD2. Per germline, CDR1 SGDLS and CDR2 YYNGEE. Losses at the gene ends were 3 bases for V and 6 bases for J; bases not matched to a gene: 8. CDR3 length equals 16 residues. Here the CDR3 DNA reads TGTGCCAGCAGCGGACGTCCGGGACTAGCGGGAGTCGAGCAGTACTTC. Protein: CASSGRPGLAGVEQYF.

The table lists this clone with a count of one. CDR3 loop: CASSLLAWEDTQYF. In DNA form, the CDR3 reads TGTGCCAGCAGCTTACTAGCATGGGAAGATACGCAGTATTTT. This chain uses TRBV7-3 with TRBJ2-3; D possibly corresponds to TRBD2 (5 bases). The CDR3 runs 14 residues. Looked up from germline, CDR1 is SGHTA and CDR2 is FQGTGA. The V end was cut by 2 bases, the J end by 5 bases, with 11 bases between.

Details on this clone: Other DNA variants within this sample encode the same CDR3. The V gene is TRBV24-1, the J gene TRBJ2-5; D may be TRBD1 (5 bases). The V gene lost 3 bases and the J gene lost 2 bases, with 9 bases spanning the gap. The CDR3 has 14 amino acids. Per germline, CDR1 KGHDR and CDR2 SFDVKD. This CDR3 reads CATSDADRQETQYF. Written as DNA, the CDR3 is TGTGCCACCAGTGATGCCGACAGACAAGAGACCCAGTACTTC.